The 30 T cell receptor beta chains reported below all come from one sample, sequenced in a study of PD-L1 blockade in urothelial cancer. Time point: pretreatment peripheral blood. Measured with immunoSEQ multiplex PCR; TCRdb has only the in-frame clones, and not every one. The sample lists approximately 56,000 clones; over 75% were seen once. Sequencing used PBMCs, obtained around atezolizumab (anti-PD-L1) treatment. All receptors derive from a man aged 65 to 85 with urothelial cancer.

CDR3 protein: CASSLQTGSYEQYF. The CDR3 nucleotides read TGTGCCAGCAGTTTACAGACAGGGTCCTACGAGCAGTACTTC. The rearrangement joins TRBV27 to TRBJ2-7; 7 nucleotides line up with TRBD1. Per germline, CDR1 MNHEY and CDR2 SMNVEV (reference sequence). The CDR3 totals 14 residues. The junction had 2 bases not matched to a gene; V was cut back by 2 bases and J by 1 base.

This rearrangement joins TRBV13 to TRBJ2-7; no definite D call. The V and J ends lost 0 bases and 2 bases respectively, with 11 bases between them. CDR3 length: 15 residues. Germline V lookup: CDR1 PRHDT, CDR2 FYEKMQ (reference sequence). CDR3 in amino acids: CASSLGGRPTYEQYF. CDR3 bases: TGTGCCAGCAGCTTAGGCGGCAGGCCTACCTACGAGCAGTACTTC.

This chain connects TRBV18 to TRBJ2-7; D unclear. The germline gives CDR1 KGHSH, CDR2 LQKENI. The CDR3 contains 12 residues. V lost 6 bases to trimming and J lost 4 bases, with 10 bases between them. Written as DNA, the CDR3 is TGTGCCAGCTCTCCCGACTTATACGAGCAGTACTTC. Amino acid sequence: CASSPDLYEQYF.

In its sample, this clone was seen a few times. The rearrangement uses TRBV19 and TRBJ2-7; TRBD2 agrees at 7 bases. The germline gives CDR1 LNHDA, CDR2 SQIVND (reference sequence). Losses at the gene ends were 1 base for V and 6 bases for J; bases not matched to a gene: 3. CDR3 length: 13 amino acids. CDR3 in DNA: TGTGCCAGTAGTATAGGGGGGGGTGGCGAGCAGTACTTC. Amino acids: CASSIGGGGEQYF.

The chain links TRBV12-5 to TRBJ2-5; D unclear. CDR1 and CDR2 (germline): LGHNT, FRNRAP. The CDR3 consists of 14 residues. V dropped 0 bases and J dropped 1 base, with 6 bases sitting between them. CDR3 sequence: CASGLVIGQETQYF. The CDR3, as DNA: TGTGCTAGTGGTTTGGTAATCGGCCAAGAGACCCAGTACTTC.

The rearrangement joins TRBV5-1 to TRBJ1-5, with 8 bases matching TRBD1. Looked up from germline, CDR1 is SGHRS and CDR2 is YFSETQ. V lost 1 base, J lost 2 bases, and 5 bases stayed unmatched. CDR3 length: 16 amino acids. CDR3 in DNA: TGCGCCAGCAGCTTGTTACCGGGACAGGGCAATCAGCCCCAGCATTTT. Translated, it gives CASSLLPGQGNQPQHF.

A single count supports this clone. The CDR3 protein is CAWSVAGAGEQYF. The CDR3 bases are TGTGCCTGGAGTGTAGCGGGAGCGGGAGAGCAGTACTTC. The rearrangement uses TRBV30 and TRBJ2-7, with 8 bases fitting TRBD2. CDR3 length: 13 amino acids. The V segment lost 0 bases and the J segment 7 bases; nucleotides outside the gene matches: 5. Germline loops: CDR1 GTSNPN, CDR2 SVGIG (reference sequence).

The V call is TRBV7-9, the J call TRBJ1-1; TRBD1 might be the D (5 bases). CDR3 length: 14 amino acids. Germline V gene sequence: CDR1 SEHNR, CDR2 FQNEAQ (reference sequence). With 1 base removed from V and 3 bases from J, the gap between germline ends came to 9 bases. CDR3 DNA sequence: TGTGCCAGCAGCTTAGATGGGGGGTACACTGAAGCTTTCTTT. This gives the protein CASSLDGGYTEAFF.

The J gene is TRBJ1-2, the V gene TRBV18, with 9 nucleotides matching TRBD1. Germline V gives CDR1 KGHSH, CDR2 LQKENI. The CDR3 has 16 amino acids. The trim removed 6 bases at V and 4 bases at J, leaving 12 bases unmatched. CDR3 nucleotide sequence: TGTGCCAGCTCGGGTACCGGGACAGGGAATTTCTATGGCTACACCTTC. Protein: CASSGTGTGNFYGYTF.

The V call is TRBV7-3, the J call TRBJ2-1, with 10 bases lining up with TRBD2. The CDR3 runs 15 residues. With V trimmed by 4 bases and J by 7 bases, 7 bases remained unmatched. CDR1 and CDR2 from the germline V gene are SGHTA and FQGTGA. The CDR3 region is CASSSSGSRGNEQFF. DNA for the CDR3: TGTGCCAGCAGCTCTAGCGGGAGTCGCGGAAATGAGCAGTTCTTC.

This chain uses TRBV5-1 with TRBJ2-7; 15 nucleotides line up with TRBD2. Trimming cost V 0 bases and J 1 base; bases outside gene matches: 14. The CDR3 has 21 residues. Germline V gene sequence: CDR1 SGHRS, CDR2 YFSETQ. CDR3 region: CASSLGTSGRDGIGGSYEQYF. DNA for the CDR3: TGCGCCAGCAGCTTGGGGACTAGCGGGAGGGACGGAATCGGGGGTTCCTACGAGCAGTACTTC.

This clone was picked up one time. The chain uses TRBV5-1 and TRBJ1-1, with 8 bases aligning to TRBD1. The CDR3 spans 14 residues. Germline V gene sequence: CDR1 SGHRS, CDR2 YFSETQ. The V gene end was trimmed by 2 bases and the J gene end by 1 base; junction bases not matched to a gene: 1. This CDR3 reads CASSFGTGNTEAFF. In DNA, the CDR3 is TGCGCCAGCAGCTTCGGGACAGGGAACACTGAAGCTTTCTTT.

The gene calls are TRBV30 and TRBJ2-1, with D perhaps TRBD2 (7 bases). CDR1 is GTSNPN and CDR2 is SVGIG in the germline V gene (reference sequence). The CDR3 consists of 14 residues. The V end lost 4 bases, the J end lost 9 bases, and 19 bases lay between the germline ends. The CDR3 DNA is TGTGCCTGGAAGGGGGGCGGGAGTTGGGTTGAGCAGTTCTTC. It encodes CAWKGGGSWVEQFF.

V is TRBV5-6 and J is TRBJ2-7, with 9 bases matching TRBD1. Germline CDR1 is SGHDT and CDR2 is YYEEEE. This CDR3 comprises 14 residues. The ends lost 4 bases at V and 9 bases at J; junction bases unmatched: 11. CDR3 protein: CASSTRTGEQGQYF. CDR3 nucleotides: TGTGCCAGCAGCACCCGGACAGGGGAACAGGGGCAGTACTTC.

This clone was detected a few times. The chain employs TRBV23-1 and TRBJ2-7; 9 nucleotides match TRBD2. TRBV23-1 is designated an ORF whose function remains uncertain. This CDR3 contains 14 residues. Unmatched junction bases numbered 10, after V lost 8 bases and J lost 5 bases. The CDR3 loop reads CASHLAGWFHEQYF. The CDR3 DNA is TGCGCCAGCCACCTAGCGGGATGGTTCCACGAGCAGTACTTC.

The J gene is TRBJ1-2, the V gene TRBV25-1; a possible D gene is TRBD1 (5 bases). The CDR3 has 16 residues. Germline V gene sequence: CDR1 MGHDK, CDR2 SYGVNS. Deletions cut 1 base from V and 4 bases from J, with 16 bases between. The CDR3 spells CASSESGRERSYGYTF. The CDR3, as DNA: TGTGCCAGCAGTGAATCAGGCAGGGAACGGAGCTATGGCTACACCTTC.

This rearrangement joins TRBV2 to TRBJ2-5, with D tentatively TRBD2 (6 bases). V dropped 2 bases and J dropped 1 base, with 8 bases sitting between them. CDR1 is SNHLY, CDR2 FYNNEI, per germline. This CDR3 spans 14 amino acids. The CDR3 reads CASSESSAQETQYF. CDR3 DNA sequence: TGTGCCAGCAGTGAATCTAGCGCCCAAGAGACCCAGTACTTC.

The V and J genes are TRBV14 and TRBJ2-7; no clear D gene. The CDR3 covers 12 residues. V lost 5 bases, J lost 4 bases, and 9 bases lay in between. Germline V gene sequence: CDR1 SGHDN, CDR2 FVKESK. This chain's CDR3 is CASSKSRYEQYF. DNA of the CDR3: TGTGCCAGCAGCAAATCTCGGTACGAGCAGTACTTC.

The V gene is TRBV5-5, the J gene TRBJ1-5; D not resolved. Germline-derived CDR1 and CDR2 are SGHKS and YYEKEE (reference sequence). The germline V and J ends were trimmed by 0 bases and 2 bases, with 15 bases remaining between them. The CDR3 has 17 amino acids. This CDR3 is CASSLAVSAAGNQPQHF. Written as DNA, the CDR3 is TGTGCCAGCAGCTTGGCGGTTAGCGCCGCGGGCAATCAGCCCCAGCATTTT.

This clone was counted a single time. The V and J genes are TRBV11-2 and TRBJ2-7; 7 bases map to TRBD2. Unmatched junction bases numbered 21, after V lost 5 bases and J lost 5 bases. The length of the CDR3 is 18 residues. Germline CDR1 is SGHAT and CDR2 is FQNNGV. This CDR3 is CASSHPGGLFQERNEQYF. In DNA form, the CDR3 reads TGTGCCAGCAGCCATCCGGGAGGTCTTTTTCAGGAACGAAACGAGCAGTACTTC.

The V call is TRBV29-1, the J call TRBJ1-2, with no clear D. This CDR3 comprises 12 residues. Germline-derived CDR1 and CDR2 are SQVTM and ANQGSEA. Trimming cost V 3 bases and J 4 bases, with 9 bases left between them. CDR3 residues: CSVEASPYGYTF. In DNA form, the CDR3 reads TGCAGCGTTGAGGCCTCCCCCTATGGCTACACCTTC.

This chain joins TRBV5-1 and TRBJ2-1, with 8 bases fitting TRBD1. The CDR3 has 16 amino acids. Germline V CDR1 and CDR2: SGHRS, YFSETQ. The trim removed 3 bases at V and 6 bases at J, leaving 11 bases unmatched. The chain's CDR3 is CASSWDLGQGSNEQFF. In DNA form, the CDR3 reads TGCGCCAGCAGCTGGGACCTAGGACAGGGCAGCAATGAGCAGTTCTTC.

CDR3 protein: CASSVSVEIAGGHGELFF. The CDR3 DNA sequence: TGTGCCAGCAGCGTAAGTGTCGAGATAGCGGGAGGACACGGGGAGCTGTTTTTT. This chain uses TRBV9 with TRBJ2-2; TRBD2 matches 10 bases. The CDR3 is 18 residues long. J gave up 7 bases and V 1 base, and 13 bases lay outside the gene matches. Germline-derived CDR1 and CDR2 are SGDLS and YYNGEE.

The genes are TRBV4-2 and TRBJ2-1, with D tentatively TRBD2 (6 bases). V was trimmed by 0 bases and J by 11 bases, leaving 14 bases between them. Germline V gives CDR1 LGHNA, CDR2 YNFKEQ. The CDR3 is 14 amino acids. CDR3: CASSQDVPGGKQFF. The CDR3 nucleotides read TGTGCCAGCAGCCAAGATGTCCCCGGCGGGAAGCAGTTCTTC.

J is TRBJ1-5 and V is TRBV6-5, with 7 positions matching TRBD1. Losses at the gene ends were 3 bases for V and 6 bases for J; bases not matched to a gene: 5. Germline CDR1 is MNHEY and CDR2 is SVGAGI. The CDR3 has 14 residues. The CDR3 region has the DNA TGTGCCAGCAGTTATCGGCAGGGGGGTCAGCCCCAGCATTTT. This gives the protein CASSYRQGGQPQHF.

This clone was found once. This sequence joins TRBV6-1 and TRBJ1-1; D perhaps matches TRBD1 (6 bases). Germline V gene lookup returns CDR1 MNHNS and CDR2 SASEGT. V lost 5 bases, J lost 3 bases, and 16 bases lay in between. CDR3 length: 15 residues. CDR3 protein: CASSPSGGGHTEAFF. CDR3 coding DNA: TGTGCCAGCAGTCCCTCGGGGGGGGGCCACACTGAAGCTTTCTTT.

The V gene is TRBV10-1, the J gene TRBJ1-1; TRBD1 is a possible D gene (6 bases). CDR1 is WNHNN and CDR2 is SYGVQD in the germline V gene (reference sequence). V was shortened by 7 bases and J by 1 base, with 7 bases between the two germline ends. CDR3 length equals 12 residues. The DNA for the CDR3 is TGCGCCAGCACGACAGGGAACACTGAAGCTTTCTTT. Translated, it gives CASTTGNTEAFF.

CDR3 DNA sequence: TGTGCCAGCAGTGAAGTTGGACTAGTTTTTAGCGAGCAGTACTTC. It encodes CASSEVGLVFSEQYF. The rearrangement joins TRBV6-1 to TRBJ2-7; 7 nucleotides line up with TRBD2. With V trimmed by 1 base and J by 6 bases, 9 bases remained unmatched. Germline loops: CDR1 MNHNS, CDR2 SASEGT. This CDR3 contains 15 residues.

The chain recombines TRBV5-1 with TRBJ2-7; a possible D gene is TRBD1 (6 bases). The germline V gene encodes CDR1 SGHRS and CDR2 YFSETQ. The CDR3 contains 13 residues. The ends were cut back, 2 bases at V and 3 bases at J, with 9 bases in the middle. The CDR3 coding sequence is TGCGCCAGCAGCTTCGGACAGAGCTACGAGCAGTACTTC. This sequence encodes CASSFGQSYEQYF.

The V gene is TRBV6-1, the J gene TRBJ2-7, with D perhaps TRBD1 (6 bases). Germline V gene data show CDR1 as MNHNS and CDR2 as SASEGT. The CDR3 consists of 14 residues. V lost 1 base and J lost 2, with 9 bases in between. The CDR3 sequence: CASSEVGATYEQYF. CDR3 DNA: TGTGCCAGCAGTGAAGTGGGGGCGACCTACGAGCAGTACTTC.